The next 28 T cell receptor beta chains were all read from a single sample in a study of blood T cell repertoires in COVID-19. TCRdb's copy holds only in-frame clones and misses some; the assay was immunoSEQ multiplex PCR. The sample holds about 130,000 clones, around 80% seen once. Sequences were obtained from peripheral blood. All receptors come from an older man with acute or convalescent COVID-19.

This chain links TRBV10-2 with TRBJ1-2; possibly TRBD1 for D (6 bases). There are 14 residues in the CDR3. The V and J ends lost 4 bases and 4 bases respectively, with 13 bases between them. CDR1 and CDR2 (germline): WSHSY, SAAADI. The CDR3 bases are TGCGCCAGCAGTGCCCTAGGGGGGGCCTATGGCTACACCTTC. Its protein product is CASSALGGAYGYTF.

The CDR3 DNA reads TGTGCCAGCAGAAAGAGGGCAGCTAACACCGGGGAGCTGTTTTTT. Its translation: CASRKRAANTGELFF. This chain links TRBV2 with TRBJ2-2, with D perhaps matching TRBD2 (5 bases). V lost 6 bases and J lost 2, with 13 bases in between. The CDR3 consists of 15 residues. Looked up from germline, CDR1 is SNHLY and CDR2 is FYNNEI.

The chain combines TRBV28 with TRBJ2-2; maybe TRBD2 (7 bases). Germline assignment: CDR1 MDHEN and CDR2 SYDVKM. The germline V and J ends were trimmed by 9 bases and 4 bases, with 18 bases remaining between them. The CDR3 runs 15 residues. The CDR3 sequence: CASSRGEGTTGELFF. CDR3 nucleotides: TGTGCCAGTTCAAGGGGGGAGGGGACCACCGGGGAGCTGTTTTTT.

J is TRBJ1-2 and V is TRBV11-2; no firm D call. CDR3 length equals 15 residues. Deletions cut 5 bases from V and 3 bases from J, with 16 bases between. CDR1 is SGHAT, CDR2 FQNNGV, per germline. As DNA, the CDR3 is TGTGCCAGCAGCACCCGACTCAGACGGGACTATGGCTACACCTTC. Translating gives CASSTRLRRDYGYTF.

V and J are TRBV27 and TRBJ1-2; 8 positions match TRBD1. This CDR3 region has 14 residues. J was trimmed by 7 bases and V by 6 bases; bases with no gene match: 10. CDR1 and CDR2 from the germline V gene are MNHEY and SMNVEV (reference sequence). The chain's CDR3 is CASRPDRGGFGYTF. In DNA, the CDR3 is TGTGCCAGCAGGCCCGACAGGGGTGGGTTTGGCTACACCTTC.

The count of this clone is one. The gene calls are TRBV5-6 and TRBJ2-5, with TRBD1 matching 9 bases. The germline CDR1 and CDR2 sequences are SGHDT and YYEEEE. The CDR3 contains 14 residues. V lost 3 bases, J lost 1 base, and 1 base stayed unmatched. The CDR3 spells CASSSTGGQETQYF. As DNA, the CDR3 is TGTGCCAGCAGCTCGACAGGGGGCCAAGAGACCCAGTACTTC.

The rearrangement links TRBV7-3 to TRBJ1-1; perhaps TRBD1 as D (5 bases). Trimming shortened V by 5 bases and J by 4 bases, and 14 bases separated the two germline ends. Germline V CDR1 and CDR2: SGHTA, FQGTGA. This CDR3 has 14 residues. The CDR3 region has the DNA TGTGCCAGCAGCATAGGGACTCCGGGCACTGAAGCTTTCTTT. This gives the protein CASSIGTPGTEAFF.

The chain uses TRBV19 and TRBJ2-5; no clear D. Per germline, CDR1 LNHDA and CDR2 SQIVND (reference sequence). The CDR3 is 13 amino acids. V lost 3 bases and J lost 4, with 9 bases in between. The CDR3 nucleotides read TGTGCCAGTAGTATTTTTTCGGGAGAGACCCAGTACTTC. This gives the protein CASSIFSGETQYF. Full variable domain (remainder filled in from reference TRBV19 and TRBJ2-5): DGGITQSPKYLFRKEGQNVTLSCEQNLNHDAMYWYRQDPGQGLRLIYYSQIVNDFQKGDIAEGYSVSREKKESFPLTVTSAQKNPTAFYLCASSIFSGETQYFGPGTRLLVL.

V and J are TRBV24-1 and TRBJ2-7, with 14 bases aligning to TRBD2. CDR3 size: 19 residues. V lost 4 bases, J lost 0 bases, and 10 bases stayed unmatched. From germline, CDR1 is KGHDR and CDR2 SFDVKD. This CDR3 reads CATSDRWGLAGASSYEQYF. CDR3 DNA sequence: TGTGCCACCAGTGACCGATGGGGACTAGCGGGGGCGAGCTCCTACGAGCAGTACTTC.

The table lists this clone with a count of one. The chain recombines TRBV11-2 with TRBJ1-6; D remains unclear. Germline V gene lookup returns CDR1 SGHAT and CDR2 FQNNGV. The CDR3 has 14 residues. V was shortened by 5 bases and J by 9 bases, with 14 bases between the two germline ends. The CDR3 bases are TGTGCCAGCAGCGGGGAGGGAAGGCTTTCACCCCTCCACTTT. As protein: CASSGEGRLSPLHF.

This sequence joins TRBV2 and TRBJ2-7; 7 positions agree with TRBD1. The CDR3 is 12 amino acids. Per the germline V gene, CDR1 is SNHLY and CDR2 is FYNNEI. The CDR3, as DNA: TGTGCGACAGGGCGGAATCCCTACGAGCAGTACTTC. This gives the protein CATGRNPYEQYF.

The chain joins TRBV12-3 or TRBV12-4 to TRBJ2-7; 10 bases agree with TRBD1. V dropped 6 bases and J dropped 5; count of bases not matched to a gene: 4. This CDR3 has 13 residues. For the CDR3, the DNA is TGTGCCAGCAGGACAGGGGGCGGCCACGAGCAGTACTTC. Encoded protein: CASRTGGGHEQYF.

The chain uses TRBV7-2 and TRBJ2-4; D might be TRBD1 (5 bases). The CDR3 runs to 16 residues. CDR1 and CDR2 from the germline V gene are SGHTA and FQGNSA. V lost 1 base and J 0 bases, leaving 10 bases between the germline ends. The CDR3 protein is CASSLGPGLAKNIQYF. CDR3 nucleotide sequence: TGTGCCAGCAGCTTAGGGCCAGGGTTAGCCAAAAACATTCAGTACTTC. The whole variable domain, remainder taken from reference TRBV7-2 and TRBJ2-4, is GAGVSQSPSNKVTEKGKDVELRCDPISGHTALYWYRQSLGQGLEFLIYFQGNSAPDKSGLPSDRFSAERTGGSVSTLTIQRTQQEDSAVYLCASSLGPGLAKNIQYFGAGTRLSVL.

The rearrangement joins TRBV10-1 to TRBJ2-2; possibly TRBD1 for D (5 bases). The CDR3 is 16 residues long. V was pared by 3 bases and J by 5 bases, with 16 bases between. The germline CDR1 and CDR2 sequences are WNHNN and SYGVQD (reference sequence). The CDR3 is CASSEIFGAGTGELFF. The CDR3 DNA is TGCGCCAGCAGTGAAATTTTTGGGGCAGGGACCGGGGAGCTGTTTTTT.

The DNA for the CDR3 is TGCACCAGCAGCCAAGGAAGGGGGAACACCGGGGAGCTGTTTTTT. Protein sequence: CTSSQGRGNTGELFF. V gene TRBV1 combines with J gene TRBJ2-2; the table's D call, TRBD1, has no DNA check behind it. TRBV1 is annotated as a pseudogene. The CDR3 is made up of 15 amino acids.

In DNA form, the CDR3 reads TGTGCCAGCAGCGGGGAGAACGGCGGGGAGCTGTTTTTT. Its translation is CASSGENGGELFF. This chain connects TRBV6-5 to TRBJ2-2, with D perhaps matching TRBD2 (5 bases). The CDR3 runs to 13 residues. V was trimmed by 6 bases and J by 7 bases, leaving 12 bases between them. Germline CDR1 and CDR2: MNHEY and SVGAGI.

This clone was detected a few times. The chain carries TRBV6-5 and TRBJ1-1; TRBD1 agrees at 7 bases. CDR1 and CDR2 from the germline V gene are MNHEY and SVGAGI. This CDR3 comprises 15 residues. The junction had 7 bases not matched to a gene; V was cut back by 6 bases and J by 0 bases. CDR3 sequence: CASSRRQGLNTEAFF. The CDR3 coding sequence is TGTGCCAGCAGCCGCCGACAGGGCTTGAACACTGAAGCTTTCTTT.

This clone was counted once. V gene TRBV19 combines with J gene TRBJ2-3; 7 bases fit TRBD2. The CDR3 sequence is 14 residues long. J lost 0 bases, V lost 9 bases, and 6 bases had no gene match. Germline CDR1 LNHDA, CDR2 SQIVND (reference sequence). The CDR3 region is CASRTRDSTDTQYF. DNA for the CDR3: TGTGCCAGCAGGACTAGGGATAGCACAGATACGCAGTATTTT. The full variable domain, its missing parts supplied by reference TRBV19 and TRBJ2-3, is DGGITQSPKYLFRKEGQNVTLSCEQNLNHDAMYWYRQDPGQGLRLIYYSQIVNDFQKGDIAEGYSVSREKKESFPLTVTSAQKNPTAFYLCASRTRDSTDTQYFGPGTRLTVL.

This rearrangement joins TRBV7-8 to TRBJ2-5, with D perhaps matching TRBD1 (6 bases). The length of the CDR3 is 14 residues. CDR1 and CDR2 (germline): SGHVS, FQNEAQ. V was cut by 5 bases and J by 0 bases, with 10 bases left in between. CDR3 loop: CASSPRDNQETQYF. The CDR3 DNA reads TGTGCCAGCAGCCCCCGGGACAACCAAGAGACCCAGTACTTC.

The V gene is TRBV2, the J gene TRBJ2-1; possible D gene TRBD2, 6 bases. CDR1 and CDR2 (germline): SNHLY, FYNNEI. The CDR3 spans 14 residues. V was trimmed by 7 bases and J by 3 bases, leaving 13 bases between them. In nucleotides, the CDR3 is TGTGCCAGCAAGCCTAGCGAGATCTACAATGAGCAGTTCTTC. Protein product: CASKPSEIYNEQFF.

The chain employs TRBV28 and TRBJ1-5, with a possible D match to TRBD1 (6 bases). The CDR3 runs 14 residues. Germline V CDR1 and CDR2: MDHEN, SYDVKM. V lost 6 bases, J lost 3 bases, and 12 bases lay in between. This chain's CDR3 is CASRWAGVNQPQHF. The CDR3 DNA follows: TGTGCCAGCAGATGGGCAGGGGTCAATCAGCCCCAGCATTTT.

The chain uses TRBV3-1 (or the pseudogene TRBV3-2) and TRBJ1-3; unclear D gene. This CDR3 spans 14 amino acids. Germline CDR1 is LGHDT and CDR2 is YNNKEL (reference sequence). V was pared by 4 bases and J by 4 bases, with 11 bases between. The CDR3 here is CASSPSGEGNTIYF. CDR3 coding DNA: TGTGCCAGCAGCCCCTCCGGGGAAGGAAACACCATATATTTT.

The chain employs TRBV9 and TRBJ2-1; 11 bases are shared with TRBD1. J was trimmed by 6 bases and V by 4 bases; bases with no gene match: 6. CDR1 and CDR2 (germline): SGDLS, YYNGEE. The CDR3 is 15 amino acids. The CDR3 DNA follows: TGTGCCAGCAGCACTGGACAGGGGGCGTTCAATGAGCAGTTCTTC. Amino acids: CASSTGQGAFNEQFF.

The count of this clone is one. The chain uses TRBV19 and TRBJ2-7; 7 bases agree with TRBD1. The CDR3 contains 16 residues. Germline V gene sequence: CDR1 LNHDA, CDR2 SQIVND (reference sequence). Trimming cost V 2 bases and J 1 base; bases outside gene matches: 8. The CDR3 is CASSISLQGPSYEQYF. DNA for the CDR3: TGTGCCAGTAGTATAAGCTTACAGGGGCCGTCCTACGAGCAGTACTTC.

The V and J genes are TRBV3-1 (or the pseudogene TRBV3-2) and TRBJ1-4, with 9 bases fitting TRBD1. This CDR3 has 14 amino acids. In germline, CDR1 is LGHDT, CDR2 YNNKEL (reference sequence). V lost 3 bases, J lost 13 bases, and 9 bases stayed unmatched. The DNA for the CDR3 is TGTGCCAGCAGCCAGCCGGGACAGGGTGACGCACTGTTTTTT. Its translation is CASSQPGQGDALFF.

V gene TRBV25-1 combines with J gene TRBJ2-6; perhaps TRBD1 as D (5 bases). CDR1 is MGHDK and CDR2 is SYGVNS in the germline V gene. This CDR3 has 18 amino acids. V was pared by 5 bases and J by 0 bases, with 17 bases between. The CDR3 reads CASSNLQGLSSGANVLTF. The CDR3 region has the DNA TGTGCCAGCAGTAACCTGCAGGGTTTAAGCTCTGGGGCCAACGTCCTGACTTTC.

Written as DNA, the CDR3 is TGCGCCAGCAGCCCCCGACTAGGCGACTATGGCTACACCTTC. It specifies CASSPRLGDYGYTF. J is TRBJ1-2 and V is TRBV5-1, with D hard to call. V was pared by 4 bases and J by 3 bases, with 13 bases between. The CDR3 runs to 14 residues. The germline V gene has CDR1 SGHRS and CDR2 YFSETQ.

V is TRBV6-5 and J is TRBJ1-1, with TRBD1 matching over 7 bases. CDR1 is MNHEY and CDR2 is SVGAGI in the germline V gene. The CDR3 sequence is 16 residues long. The junction had 13 bases not matched to a gene; V was cut back by 4 bases and J by 5 bases. CDR3 in DNA: TGTGCCAGCAGTTCACAAAGAGGGGGCGGAAGGACTGAAGCTTTCTTT. It is translated as CASSSQRGGGRTEAFF.